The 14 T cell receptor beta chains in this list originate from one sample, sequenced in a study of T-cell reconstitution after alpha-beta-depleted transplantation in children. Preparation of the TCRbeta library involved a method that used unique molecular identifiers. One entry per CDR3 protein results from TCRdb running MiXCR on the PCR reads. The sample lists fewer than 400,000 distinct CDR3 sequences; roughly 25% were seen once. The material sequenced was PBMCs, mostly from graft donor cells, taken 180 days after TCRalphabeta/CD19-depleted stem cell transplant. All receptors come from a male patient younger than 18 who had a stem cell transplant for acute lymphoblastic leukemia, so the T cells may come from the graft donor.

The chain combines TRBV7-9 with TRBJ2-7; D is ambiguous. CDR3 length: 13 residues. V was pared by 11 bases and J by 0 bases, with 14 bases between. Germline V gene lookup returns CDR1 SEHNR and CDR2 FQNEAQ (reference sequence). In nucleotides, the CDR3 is TGTGCCGCCCCGTCCGGCAGCTCCTACGAGCAGTACTTC. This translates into CAAPSGSSYEQYF.

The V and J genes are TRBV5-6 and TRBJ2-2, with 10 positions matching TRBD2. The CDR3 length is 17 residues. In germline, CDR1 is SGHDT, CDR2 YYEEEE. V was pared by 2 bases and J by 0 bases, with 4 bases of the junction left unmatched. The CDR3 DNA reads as TGTGCCAGCAGCTTTCCGGGACTAGCGTCGAACACCGGGGAGCTGTTTTTT. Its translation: CASSFPGLASNTGELFF.

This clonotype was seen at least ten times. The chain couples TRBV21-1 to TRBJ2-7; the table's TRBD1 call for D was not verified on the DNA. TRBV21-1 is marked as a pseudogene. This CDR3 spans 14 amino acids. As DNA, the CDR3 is TGTGCCAGCAGCAAGCGCGACAGAGGCTACGAGCAGTACTTC. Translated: CASSKRDRGYEQYF.

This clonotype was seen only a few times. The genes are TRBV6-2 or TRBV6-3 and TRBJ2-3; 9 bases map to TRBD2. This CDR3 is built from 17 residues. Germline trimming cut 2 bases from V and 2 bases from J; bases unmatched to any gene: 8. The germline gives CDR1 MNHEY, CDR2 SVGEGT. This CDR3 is CASSYVGLATFTDTQYF. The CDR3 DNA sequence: TGTGCCAGCAGTTACGTAGGACTAGCGACTTTCACAGATACGCAGTATTTT.

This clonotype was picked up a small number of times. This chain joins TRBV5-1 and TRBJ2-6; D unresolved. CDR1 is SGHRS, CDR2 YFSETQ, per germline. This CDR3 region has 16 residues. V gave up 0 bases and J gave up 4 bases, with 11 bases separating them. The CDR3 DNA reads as TGCGCCAGCAGCTTGGACTCGGCAGCCGGGGCCAACGTCCTGACTTTC. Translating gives CASSLDSAAGANVLTF.

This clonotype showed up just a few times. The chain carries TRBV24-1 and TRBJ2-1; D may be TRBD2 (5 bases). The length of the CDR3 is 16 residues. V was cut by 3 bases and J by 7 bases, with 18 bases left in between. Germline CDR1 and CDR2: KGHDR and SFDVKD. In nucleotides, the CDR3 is TGTGCCACCAGTGATCCCCCCGGTGGCACGGGGAATGAGCAGTTCTTC. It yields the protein CATSDPPGGTGNEQFF.

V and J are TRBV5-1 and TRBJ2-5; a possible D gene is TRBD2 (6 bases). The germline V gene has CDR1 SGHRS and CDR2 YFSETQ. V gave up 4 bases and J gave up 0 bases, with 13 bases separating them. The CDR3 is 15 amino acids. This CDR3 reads CASSLSRGYQETQYF. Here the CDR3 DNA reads TGCGCCAGCAGCCTTTCACGGGGGTACCAAGAGACCCAGTACTTC.

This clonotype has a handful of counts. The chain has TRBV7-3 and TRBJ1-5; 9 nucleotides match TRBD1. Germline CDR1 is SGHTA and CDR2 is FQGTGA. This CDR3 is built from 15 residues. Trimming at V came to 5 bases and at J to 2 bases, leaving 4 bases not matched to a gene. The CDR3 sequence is CASSLWDRGNQPQHF. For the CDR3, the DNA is TGTGCCAGCAGCCTTTGGGACAGGGGCAATCAGCCCCAGCATTTT.

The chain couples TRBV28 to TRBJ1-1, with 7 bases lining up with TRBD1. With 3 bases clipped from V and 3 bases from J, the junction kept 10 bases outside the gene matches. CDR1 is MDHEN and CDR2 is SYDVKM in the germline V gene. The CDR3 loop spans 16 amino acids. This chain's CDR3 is CASSLSTGTAYTEAFF. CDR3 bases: TGTGCCAGCAGTTTGTCAACCGGGACAGCCTACACTGAAGCTTTCTTT. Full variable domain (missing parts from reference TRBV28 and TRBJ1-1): DVKVTQSSRYLVKRTGEKVFLECVQDMDHENMFWYRQDPGLGLRLIYFSYDVKMKEKGDIPEGYSVSREKKERFSLILESASTNQTSMYLCASSLSTGTAYTEAFFGQGTRLTVV.

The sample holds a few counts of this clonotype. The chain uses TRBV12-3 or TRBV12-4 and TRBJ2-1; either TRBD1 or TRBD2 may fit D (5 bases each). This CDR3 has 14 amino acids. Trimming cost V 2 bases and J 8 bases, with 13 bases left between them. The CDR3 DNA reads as TGTGCCAGCAGTTTAACGAGGGGCTTCGATGAGCAGTTCTTC. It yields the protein CASSLTRGFDEQFF.

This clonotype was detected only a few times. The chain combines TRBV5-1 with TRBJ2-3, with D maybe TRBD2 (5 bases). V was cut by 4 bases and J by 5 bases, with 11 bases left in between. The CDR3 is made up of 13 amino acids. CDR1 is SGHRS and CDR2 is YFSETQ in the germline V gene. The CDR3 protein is CASSEGGVDTQYF. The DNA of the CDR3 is TGCGCCAGCAGCGAAGGAGGAGTAGATACGCAGTATTTT.

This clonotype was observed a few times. This chain's CDR3 is CASSLGGQGAIEQFF. DNA of the CDR3: TGTGCCAGCAGCTTAGGGGGACAGGGGGCAATTGAGCAGTTCTTC. The rearrangement uses TRBV7-2 and TRBJ2-1; 12 bases map to TRBD1. Per germline, CDR1 SGHTA and CDR2 FQGNSA. CDR3 size: 15 residues. V was clipped by 1 base and J by 9 bases; unmatched bases: 4.

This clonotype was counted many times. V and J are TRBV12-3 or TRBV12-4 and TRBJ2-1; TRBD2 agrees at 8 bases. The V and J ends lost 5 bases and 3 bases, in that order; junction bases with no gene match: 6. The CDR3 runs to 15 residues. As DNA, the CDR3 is TGTGCCAGCAGTGGGGGACTAGGAGGCTACAATGAGCAGTTCTTC. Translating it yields CASSGGLGGYNEQFF.

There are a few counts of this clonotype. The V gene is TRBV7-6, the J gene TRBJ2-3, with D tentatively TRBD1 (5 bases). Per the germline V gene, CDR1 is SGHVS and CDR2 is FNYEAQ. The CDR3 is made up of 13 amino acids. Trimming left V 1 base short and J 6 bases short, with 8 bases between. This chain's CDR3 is CASSLVGVDTQYF. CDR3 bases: TGTGCCAGCAGCTTAGTAGGGGTGGATACGCAGTATTTT.